This entry concerns a single T cell receptor beta chain. The assay was immunoSEQ multiplex PCR, and TCRdb's table has in-frame clones only and misses some. The sample includes 130,000 or so clones, about four fifths of them seen just once. This record belongs to a study of blood T cell repertoires in COVID-19. Sequencing input: peripheral blood. This TCR came from a man in his fifties or sixties with active or convalescent COVID-19.

The CDR3 region is CASSQTNYGYTF. In nucleotides, the CDR3 is TGTGCCAGCAGCCAAACTAACTATGGCTACACCTTC. The genes are TRBV28 and TRBJ1-2, with no clear D. This CDR3 is built from 12 residues. Germline-derived CDR1 and CDR2 are MDHEN and SYDVKM. Trimming left V 6 bases short and J 0 bases short, with 5 bases between.